A single sample gave rise to the 21 T cell receptor beta chains below, sequenced in a study of blood T cell repertoires in COVID-19. The table came from immunoSEQ multiplex PCR; TCRdb's copy has only in-frame clones and leaves some out. The table includes about 50,000 clones, approximately 88% detected once. The sequencing sample was made of peripheral blood. The receptors were sampled from a human donor in a cohort sampled during active COVID-19.

The count of this clone is one. The chain is built from TRBV25-1 and TRBJ2-5, with 8 positions matching TRBD2. J lost 5 bases, V lost 10 bases, and 6 bases had no gene match. CDR1 and CDR2 (germline): MGHDK, SYGVNS. The CDR3 is 12 amino acids. The CDR3 DNA follows: TGTGCCACTACGGGGGGGCTGGAGACCCAGTACTTC. Translated, it gives CATTGGLETQYF.

This chain connects TRBV29-1 to TRBJ1-5; D not resolved. The CDR3 is made up of 13 amino acids. Trimming removed 6 bases from V and 4 bases from J, with 13 bases in between. The germline V gene has CDR1 SQVTM and CDR2 ANQGSEA. The DNA of the CDR3 is TGCAGCGTGGCAGGAAATACGAATCAGCCCCAGCATTTT. Its protein is CSVAGNTNQPQHF.

The genes are TRBV24-1 and TRBJ2-1; TRBD2 agrees at 13 bases. The ends lost 12 bases at V and 5 bases at J; junction bases unmatched: 6. Germline CDR1 reads KGHDR; CDR2 reads SFDVKD. The CDR3 loop spans 14 amino acids. The CDR3 spells CAATSGGRDNEQFF. The CDR3, as DNA: TGTGCCGCGACTAGCGGGGGGCGGGACAATGAGCAGTTCTTC.

V gene TRBV7-2 combines with J gene TRBJ1-5, with 7 bases aligning to TRBD1. Trimming cost V 5 bases and J 2 bases; bases outside gene matches: 3. CDR1 SGHTA and CDR2 FQGNSA come from the germline V gene. The CDR3 totals 14 residues. CDR3 nucleotides: TGTGCCAGCAGCCGTACAGGGGGCAATCAGCCCCAGCATTTT. Translating it yields CASSRTGGNQPQHF.

This rearrangement joins TRBV5-5 to TRBJ1-2; the match to TRBD1 covers 9 bases. V was clipped by 4 bases and J by 6 bases; unmatched bases: 7. Germline V lookup: CDR1 SGHKS, CDR2 YYEKEE (reference sequence). The CDR3 consists of 14 residues. DNA of the CDR3: TGTGCCAGCAGCGGAACAGGGGGCGCAAATGGCTACACCTTC. Protein sequence: CASSGTGGANGYTF.

This chain connects TRBV4-3 to TRBJ1-2; 9 nucleotides align to TRBD1. Germline CDR1 LGHNA, CDR2 YSLEER. The V segment lost 0 bases and the J segment 5 bases; nucleotides outside the gene matches: 7. This CDR3 is built from 16 residues. The chain's CDR3 is CASSQEFLGQGYGYTF. The CDR3 DNA reads as TGCGCCAGCAGCCAAGAATTCTTGGGACAGGGATATGGCTACACCTTC.

This chain joins TRBV4-3 and TRBJ2-2, with a weak D call TRBD2 (7 bases). The CDR3 spans 17 residues. Germline V CDR1 and CDR2: LGHNA, YSLEER. Trimming stripped 2 bases from V and 5 bases from J, with 18 bases between. The CDR3 nucleotides read TGCGCCAGCAGCCAACCCACAGGGAGGGCCCGGACCGGGGAGCTGTTTTTT. It is translated as CASSQPTGRARTGELFF.

The chain recombines TRBV6-1 with TRBJ2-1; 9 nucleotides agree with TRBD2. Trimming at V came to 1 base and at J to 2 bases, leaving 0 bases not matched to a gene. This CDR3 is built from 15 residues. Germline V gives CDR1 MNHNS, CDR2 SASEGT. CDR3 coding DNA: TGTGCCAGCAGTGAAGTAGCGGGAGCCTACAATGAGCAGTTCTTC. It specifies CASSEVAGAYNEQFF.

This clone has just one count. V usage is TRBV19 and J usage is TRBJ2-4, with 7 nucleotides matching TRBD1. V lost 3 bases to trimming and J lost 6 bases; unmatched junction nucleotides: 5. The CDR3 runs 14 residues. Looked up from germline, CDR1 is LNHDA and CDR2 is SQIVND (reference sequence). This chain's CDR3 is CASSMARGSNIQYF. CDR3 coding DNA: TGTGCCAGTAGTATGGCCAGGGGGTCAAACATTCAGTACTTC.

The rearrangement joins TRBV15 to TRBJ2-1; TRBD2 matches at 8 bases. V lost 7 bases to trimming and J lost 1 base; unmatched junction nucleotides: 6. The CDR3 consists of 15 residues. Germline CDR1 reads LNHNV; CDR2 reads YYDKDF (reference sequence). CDR3 in amino acids: CATTISGESYNEQFF. CDR3 bases: TGTGCCACCACCATTAGCGGGGAGTCCTACAATGAGCAGTTCTTC.

V and J are TRBV27 and TRBJ1-4; TRBD1 matches at 9 bases. J lost 8 bases, V lost 4 bases, and 5 bases had no gene match. Germline lookup yields CDR1 MNHEY and CDR2 SMNVEV (reference sequence). This CDR3 contains 14 residues. The CDR3 loop reads CASSWTGAGEKLFF. As DNA, the CDR3 is TGTGCCAGCAGTTGGACAGGGGCGGGCGAAAAACTGTTTTTT.

The chain is built from TRBV5-1 and TRBJ2-3; maybe TRBD2 (6 bases). V dropped 4 bases and J dropped 6 bases, with 12 bases sitting between them. Germline CDR1 and CDR2: SGHRS and YFSETQ. The CDR3 extends over 13 amino acids. The CDR3 protein is CASSMPSEDTQYF. The CDR3 coding sequence is TGCGCCAGCAGCATGCCTAGCGAGGATACGCAGTATTTT.

V usage is TRBV14 and J usage is TRBJ2-2; D possibly corresponds to TRBD2 (5 bases). The CDR3 contains 14 residues. Germline loops: CDR1 SGHDN, CDR2 FVKESK. The V and J ends lost 0 bases and 7 bases respectively, with 9 bases between them. The CDR3 DNA sequence: TGTGCCAGCAGCCAAGAGAGGGTTGGCGGGGAGCTGTTTTTT. Encoded protein: CASSQERVGGELFF.

The chain employs TRBV28 and TRBJ2-7; D is unclear. CDR3 length: 11 amino acids. Deletions cut 5 bases from V and 3 bases from J, with 5 bases between. The germline V gene has CDR1 MDHEN and CDR2 SYDVKM. The CDR3: CASSLNYEQYF. The CDR3 nucleotides read TGTGCCAGCAGTCTAAACTACGAGCAGTACTTC.

V usage is TRBV6-2 or TRBV6-3 and J usage is TRBJ1-2, with D possibly matching TRBD1 (5 bases). The CDR3 runs to 14 residues. V lost 2 bases to trimming and J lost 6 bases, with 13 bases between them. The germline CDR1 and CDR2 sequences are MNHEY and SVGEGT. CDR3 nucleotide sequence: TGTGCCAGCAGTTACGGTAGACAGCGGGATGGCTACACCTTC. Translated: CASSYGRQRDGYTF.

V gene TRBV7-9 combines with J gene TRBJ2-2; no reliable D call. The CDR3 is 13 residues long. Germline V gene lookup returns CDR1 SEHNR and CDR2 FQNEAQ (reference sequence). Trimming removed 1 base at V and 6 bases at J, with 6 bases between. The CDR3 spells CASSLVEAGELFF. CDR3 bases: TGTGCCAGCAGCTTAGTAGAAGCCGGGGAGCTGTTTTTT.

V gene TRBV28 combines with J gene TRBJ1-3; 11 bases map to TRBD1. The CDR3 is 16 residues long. The V segment lost 5 bases and the J segment 3 bases; nucleotides outside the gene matches: 6. Germline CDR1 and CDR2: MDHEN and SYDVKM. The CDR3 is CASSRGQGASGNTIYF. CDR3 DNA sequence: TGTGCCAGCAGTAGAGGACAGGGGGCAAGTGGAAACACCATATATTTT.

V and J are TRBV10-1 and TRBJ2-1; 8 bases line up with TRBD2. This CDR3 has 18 amino acids. V lost 6 bases to trimming and J lost 0 bases; unmatched junction nucleotides: 13. CDR1 and CDR2 (germline): WNHNN, SYGVQD (reference sequence). CDR3 region: CASRAGLERHSSYNEQFF. The DNA for the CDR3 is TGCGCCAGCAGGGCGGGACTAGAGCGTCATAGCTCCTACAATGAGCAGTTCTTC.

This chain links TRBV6-4 with TRBJ2-7; 9 bases fit TRBD1. The CDR3 contains 14 residues. The germline CDR1 and CDR2 sequences are MRHNA and SNTAGT. V gave up 4 bases and J gave up 7 bases; unmatched junction bases: 8. The CDR3 sequence is CASSVAQGASEQYF. In DNA, the CDR3 is TGTGCCAGCAGTGTCGCACAGGGGGCCAGTGAGCAGTACTTC.

The table lists this clone with a count of one. This chain joins TRBV4-3 and TRBJ1-5; 8 bases agree with TRBD1. This CDR3 spans 15 amino acids. The germline V gene has CDR1 LGHNA and CDR2 YSLEER. V gave up 2 bases and J gave up 3 bases; unmatched junction bases: 3. CDR3 residues: CASSQYRGTNQPQHF. Here the CDR3 DNA reads TGCGCCAGCAGCCAATACAGGGGGACCAATCAGCCCCAGCATTTT.

Only one count was recorded for this clone. V and J are TRBV7-9 and TRBJ1-6; possibly TRBD1 for D (5 bases). From germline, CDR1 is SEHNR and CDR2 FQNEAQ (reference sequence). V was pared by 3 bases and J by 7 bases, with 10 bases between. The CDR3 contains 14 residues. CDR3 bases: TGTGCCAGCAGCTTCGGGGGGGGGAATTCACCCCTCCACTTT. Translating it yields CASSFGGGNSPLHF.